The 6 T cell receptor beta chains presented below share a single source sample, sequenced in a study of shared clonotypes between healthy human individuals. This table comes from immunoSEQ multiplex PCR, and its TCRdb copy is limited to in-frame clones, with some not included. The sample records about 2 million clones, about 95% being singletons. As defined, naive CD8 cells were CD45RO-negative and positively selected for CCR7, with terminally differentiated effector memory CD45RA+ cells excluded. Input material: naive CD8+ T cells sorted from blood. Receptors originate from a man in his late teens or twenties in good health.

This clone appeared a single time. V and J are TRBV7-9 and TRBJ2-1; no firm D call. Germline CDR1 reads SEHNR; CDR2 reads FQNEAQ (reference sequence). The CDR3 extends over 15 amino acids. Trimming took 4 bases from V and 4 from J, leaving 14 bases between them. The CDR3 sequence: CASSSTADNYNEQFF. CDR3 coding DNA: TGTGCCAGCAGCTCGACCGCGGATAATTACAATGAGCAGTTCTTC.

Details on this clone: Other DNA sequences within the sample encode an identical CDR3. CDR3 in DNA: TGTGCCAGCAGTGCCGGGGAGCTGTTTTTT. It yields the protein CASSAGELFF. The chain carries TRBV6-1 and TRBJ2-2; the D is unclear. This CDR3 has 10 amino acids. V gave up 4 bases and J gave up 6 bases, with 0 bases separating them. From germline, CDR1 is MNHNS and CDR2 SASEGT.

The chain employs TRBV19 and TRBJ1-2; D gene uncertain. The CDR3 totals 12 residues. Germline V gene sequence: CDR1 LNHDA, CDR2 SQIVND (reference sequence). V lost 6 bases, J lost 1 base, and 6 bases lay in between. The CDR3 protein is CASRGFNYGYTF. The CDR3 DNA is TGTGCCAGTAGGGGGTTTAACTATGGCTACACCTTC.

This clone was found a few times. This chain's CDR3 is CASSQEGAHYGYTF. The CDR3 DNA follows: TGCGCCAGCAGCCAAGAGGGGGCGCACTATGGCTACACCTTC. The chain joins TRBV4-1 to TRBJ1-2, with D tentatively TRBD1 (6 bases). Germline values: CDR1 MGHRA, CDR2 YSYEKL. Trimming shortened V by 0 bases and J by 3 bases, and 8 bases separated the two germline ends. This CDR3 has 14 amino acids.

Only one count was recorded for this clone. The sample contains more than one DNA sequence encoding this CDR3. This rearrangement joins TRBV4-3 to TRBJ2-1; 7 nucleotides align to TRBD2. Germline V gives CDR1 LGHNA, CDR2 YSLEER. The CDR3 sequence is 14 residues long. Trimming removed 1 base from V and 7 bases from J; junction bases left unmatched: 4. In DNA form, the CDR3 reads TGCGCCAGCAGCCAAGGTCTAGCGGATAATGAGCAGTTCTTC. Its protein is CASSQGLADNEQFF.

The chain uses TRBV9 and TRBJ2-7; perhaps TRBD2 as D (5 bases). The CDR3 spans 16 residues. Germline V CDR1 and CDR2: SGDLS, YYNGEE. Trimming took off 0 bases at V and 3 bases at J, with 16 bases between the two ends. CDR3 sequence reads: CASSVGDYISVYEQYF. In nucleotides, the CDR3 is TGTGCCAGCAGCGTAGGAGACTATATATCGGTCTACGAGCAGTACTTC.